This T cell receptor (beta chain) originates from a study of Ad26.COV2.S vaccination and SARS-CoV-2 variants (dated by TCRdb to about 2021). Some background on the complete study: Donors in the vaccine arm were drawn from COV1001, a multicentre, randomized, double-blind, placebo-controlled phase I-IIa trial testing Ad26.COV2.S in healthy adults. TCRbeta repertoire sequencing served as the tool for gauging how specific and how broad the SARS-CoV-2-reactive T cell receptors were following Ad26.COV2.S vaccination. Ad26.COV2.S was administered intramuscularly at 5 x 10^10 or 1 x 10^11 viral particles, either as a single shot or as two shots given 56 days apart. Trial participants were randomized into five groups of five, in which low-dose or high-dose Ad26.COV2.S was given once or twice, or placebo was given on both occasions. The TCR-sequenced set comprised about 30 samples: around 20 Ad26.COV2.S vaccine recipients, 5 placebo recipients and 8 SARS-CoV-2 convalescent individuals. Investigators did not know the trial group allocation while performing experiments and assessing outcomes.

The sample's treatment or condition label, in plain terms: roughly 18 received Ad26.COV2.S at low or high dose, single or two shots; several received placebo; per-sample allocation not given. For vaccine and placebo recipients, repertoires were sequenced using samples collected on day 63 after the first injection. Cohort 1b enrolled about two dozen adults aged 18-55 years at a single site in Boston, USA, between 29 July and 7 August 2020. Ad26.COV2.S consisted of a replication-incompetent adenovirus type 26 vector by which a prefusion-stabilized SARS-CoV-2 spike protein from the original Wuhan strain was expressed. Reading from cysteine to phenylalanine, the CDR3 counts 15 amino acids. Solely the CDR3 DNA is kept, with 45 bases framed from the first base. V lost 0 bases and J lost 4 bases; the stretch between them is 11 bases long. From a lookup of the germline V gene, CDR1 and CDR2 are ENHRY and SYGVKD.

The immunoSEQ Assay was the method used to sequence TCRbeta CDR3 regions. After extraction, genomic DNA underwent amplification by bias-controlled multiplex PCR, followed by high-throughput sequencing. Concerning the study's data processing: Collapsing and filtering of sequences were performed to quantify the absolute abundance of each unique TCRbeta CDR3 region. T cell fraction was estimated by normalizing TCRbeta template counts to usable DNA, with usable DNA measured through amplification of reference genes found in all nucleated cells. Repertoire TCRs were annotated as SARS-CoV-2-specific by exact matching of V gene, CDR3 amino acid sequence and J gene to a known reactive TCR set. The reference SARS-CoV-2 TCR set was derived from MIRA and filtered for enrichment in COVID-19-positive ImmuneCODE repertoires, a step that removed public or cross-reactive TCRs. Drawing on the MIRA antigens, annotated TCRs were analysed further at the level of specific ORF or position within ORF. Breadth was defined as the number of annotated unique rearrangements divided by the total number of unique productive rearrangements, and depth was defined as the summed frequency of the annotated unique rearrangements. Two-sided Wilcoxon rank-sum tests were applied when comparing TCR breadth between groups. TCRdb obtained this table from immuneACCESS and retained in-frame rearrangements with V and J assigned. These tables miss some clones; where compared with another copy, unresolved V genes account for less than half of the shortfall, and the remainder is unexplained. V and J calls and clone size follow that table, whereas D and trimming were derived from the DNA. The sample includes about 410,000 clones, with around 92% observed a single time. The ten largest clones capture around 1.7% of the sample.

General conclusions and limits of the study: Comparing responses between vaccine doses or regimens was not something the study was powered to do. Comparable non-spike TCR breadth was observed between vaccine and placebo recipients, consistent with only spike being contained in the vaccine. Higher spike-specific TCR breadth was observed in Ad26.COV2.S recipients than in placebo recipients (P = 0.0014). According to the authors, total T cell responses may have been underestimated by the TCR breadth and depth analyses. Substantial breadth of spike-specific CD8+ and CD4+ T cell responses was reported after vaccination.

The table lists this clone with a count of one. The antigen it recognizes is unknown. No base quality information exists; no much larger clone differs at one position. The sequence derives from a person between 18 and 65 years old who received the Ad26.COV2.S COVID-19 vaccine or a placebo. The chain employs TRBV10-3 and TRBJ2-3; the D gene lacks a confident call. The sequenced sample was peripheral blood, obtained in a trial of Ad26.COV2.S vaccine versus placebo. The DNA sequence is TGTGCCATCAGTGAGTCGGGATCACCGTCAGATACGCAGTATTTT. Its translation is CAISESGSPSDTQYF.